This is a list of T cell receptor beta chains from one sample in a study of blood T cell repertoires in COVID-19. Profiling relied on immunoSEQ multiplex PCR, and the TCRdb table lists in-frame clones only, not all of them. The table lists about 100,000 clones, 91% of them singletons. The sample taken for sequencing was peripheral blood. These receptors all stem from a man aged 45-65 years with active COVID-19. The CDR3 runs from the conserved cysteine through the conserved F or W. A row's size may be missing; if present it is once, few, many or a size class.

NA	TRBV29-1	TRBJ1-3	CSVEIPSGNTIYF
NA	TRBV13	TRBJ1-1	CASSYRVNTEAFF
NA	TRBV6-5	TRBJ1-3	CAGTAYHSGNTIYF
NA	TRBV24-1	TRBJ2-1	CATSDITSGRNEQFF
NA	TRBV6-5	TRBJ1-5	CASSYGQGAWEPQHF
NA	TRBV27	TRBJ2-4	CASSFQGQRNIQYF
NA	TRBV6-2/TRBV6-3	TRBJ2-3	CASSIDLGTDTQYF
NA	TRBV11-1	TRBJ2-7	CASSSQGPYEQYF
few	TRBV21-1	TRBJ2-3	CASSKAERGGPNTDTQYF
NA	TRBV5-4	TRBJ2-7	CASSPSGQGAYEQYF
NA	TRBV7-9	TRBJ2-2	CASSLGDLITGELFF
NA	TRBV6-2/TRBV6-3	TRBJ2-7	CASSPRDRTSEQYF
NA	TRBV18	TRBJ1-2	CASSRQGPNYGYTF
NA	TRBV5-1	TRBJ2-1	CASSKSSGLAYEQFF